This is a list of T cell receptor beta chains from one sample in a study of T cell responses to AZD1222 COVID-19 vaccine. Assay: immunoSEQ multiplex PCR; the TCRdb copy retains only in-frame clones and omits some. The table includes around 100,000 clones, 91% detected once. Sequenced material: peripheral blood, taken on day 0 of AZD1222 vaccination. Every receptor here comes from an adult in good health. Each CDR3 is given with its conserved first and last residue. Each record gives: V gene, D gene, clone size, J gene, CDR3 protein, CDR3 DNA. The D gene is left open where the match is weak. Not every row has a clone size; where given, it reads once, few, many or a size class.

TRBV7-2	TRBD2	.	TRBJ2-7	CASSLAGGTYEQYF	TGTGCCAGCAGCTTAGCGGGGGGGACCTACGAGCAGTACTTC
TRBV7-9	.	.	TRBJ1-2	CASSFEPDYGYTF	TGTGCCAGCAGCTTCGAACCGGATTATGGCTACACCTTC
TRBV9	TRBD2	.	TRBJ2-5	CASSAAGAGYRETQYF	TGTGCCAGCAGCGCAGCGGGGGCGGGATATAGGGAGACCCAGTACTTC
TRBV28	TRBD2	.	TRBJ2-3	CASSRTGLGADTQYF	TGTGCCAGCAGTCGTACCGGACTAGGCGCAGATACGCAGTATTTT
TRBV24-1	TRBD2	.	TRBJ2-1	CATSQPGLYEQFF	TGTGCCACCAGCCAACCGGGACTATATGAGCAGTTCTTC
TRBV30	.	.	TRBJ1-4	CAWRGLFF	TGTGCCTGGAGGGGACTGTTTTTT
TRBV7-3	TRBD1	.	TRBJ1-1	CASSITGGGNTEAFF	TGTGCCAGCAGCATCACAGGGGGCGGGAACACTGAAGCTTTCTTT
TRBV7-9	.	.	TRBJ1-1	CASTQGYTEAFF	TGTGCCAGCACTCAGGGTTACACTGAAGCTTTCTTT
TRBV27	.	.	TRBJ2-1	CASSRFVSRDEQFF	TGTGCCAGCAGCAGGTTTGTTAGCAGGGATGAGCAGTTCTTC
TRBV27	.	.	TRBJ1-1	CASSLSSPWSTEAFF	TGTGCCAGCAGTTTATCTTCCCCGTGGTCCACTGAAGCTTTCTTT
TRBV19	TRBD1	.	TRBJ2-7	CASSARTGGDEQYF	TGTGCCAGTAGTGCGCGGACAGGGGGAGACGAGCAGTACTTC
TRBV5-5	TRBD1	.	TRBJ2-7	CASSLTGGYEQYF	TGTGCCAGCAGCCTGACAGGGGGCTACGAGCAGTACTTC
TRBV9	.	.	TRBJ2-7	CASSVGPASSYEQYF	TGTGCCAGCAGCGTAGGGCCAGCGAGCTCCTACGAGCAGTACTTC
TRBV6-2/TRBV6-3	TRBD2	.	TRBJ2-5	CASSLGTSGRGTQYF	TGTGCCAGCAGTCTAGGGACTAGCGGGAGAGGTACCCAGTACTTC
TRBV18	TRBD2	.	TRBJ2-1	CASSQGLAGVLVEQFF	TGTGCCAGCTCACAGGGACTAGCGGGAGTTTTGGTTGAGCAGTTCTTC
TRBV4-2	TRBD1	.	TRBJ2-7	CASSRQGYEQYF	TGTGCCAGCAGCCGACAGGGGTACGAGCAGTACTTC
TRBV5-4	TRBD2	.	TRBJ2-1	CASSLLSLSLAASYNEQFF	TGTGCCAGCAGCTTACTCTCCCTCTCACTAGCGGCCTCCTACAATGAGCAGTTCTTC
TRBV7-6	.	once	TRBJ1-1	CASSPRDLMNTEAFF	TGTGCCAGCAGCCCCAGGGACCTCATGAACACTGAAGCTTTCTTT
TRBV7-3	TRBD2	.	TRBJ2-1	CASSPGTSGSTQFF	TGTGCCAGCAGCCCCGGGACTAGCGGGAGTACACAGTTCTTC
TRBV29-1	.	few	TRBJ2-5	CSGAQGETQYF	TGCAGCGGGGCCCAGGGAGAGACCCAGTACTTC
TRBV3-1/TRBV3-2	.	.	TRBJ1-1	CASSPQAGANTEAFF	TGTGCCAGCAGCCCCCAGGCAGGAGCGAACACTGAAGCTTTCTTT
TRBV5-1	TRBD1	.	TRBJ1-2	CASSFGTGSYGYTF	TGCGCCAGCAGCTTTGGGACAGGCAGCTATGGCTACACCTTC
TRBV4-1	.	.	TRBJ2-2	CASSQALRDPNTGELFF	TGCGCCAGCAGCCAAGCACTTAGGGACCCGAACACCGGGGAGCTGTTTTTT
TRBV24-1	.	once	TRBJ2-2	CATSDFSTGELFF	TGTGCCACCAGTGATTTCTCCACCGGGGAGCTGTTTTTT
TRBV4-1	TRBD1	few	TRBJ1-6	CASSPRTGAQSSYNSPLHF	TGCGCCAGCAGCCCACGGACAGGGGCCCAAAGCTCCTATAATTCACCCCTCCACTTT
TRBV5-4	TRBD2	.	TRBJ2-4	CASSLAAGRNIQYF	TGTGCCAGCAGCCTGGCAGCGGGAAGAAACATTCAGTACTTC
TRBV5-4	.	.	TRBJ2-5	CASSLGGAGTFRETQYF	TGTGCCAGCAGCTTGGGAGGGGCAGGGACCTTTAGAGAGACCCAGTACTTC
TRBV7-3	TRBD1	.	TRBJ1-4	CASSRGQGEKLFF	TGTGCCAGCAGTCGGGGACAGGGCGAAAAACTGTTTTTT
TRBV11-3	.	.	TRBJ2-5	CASSSPTGTKETQYF	TGTGCCAGCAGCTCCCCTACCGGGACAAAAGAGACCCAGTACTTC
TRBV27	TRBD1	.	TRBJ1-2	CASSLSGQGFGYTF	TGTGCCAGCAGTTTAAGCGGACAGGGCTTTGGCTACACCTTC
TRBV5-1	TRBD2	.	TRBJ2-7	CASASGSPYEQYF	TGCGCCAGCGCGAGCGGGAGCCCGTACGAGCAGTACTTC
TRBV6-5	TRBD1	.	TRBJ1-3	CATPTGTGSGNTIYF	TGTGCCACCCCAACCGGGACAGGGTCAGGAAACACCATATATTTT
TRBV4-2	TRBD1	.	TRBJ2-7	CASSPDRDRAHEQYF	TGTGCCAGCAGCCCCGACCGGGACAGGGCCCACGAGCAGTACTTC
TRBV7-2	.	once	TRBJ2-1	CASSLGPLGSYNEQFF	TGTGCCAGCAGCTTAGGGCCACTCGGCTCCTACAATGAGCAGTTCTTC
TRBV14	.	.	TRBJ1-1	CASSQQGGGTEAFF	TGTGCCAGCAGCCAACAGGGAGGTGGTACTGAAGCTTTCTTT
TRBV4-3	.	.	TRBJ2-4	CASSQDRGGTPLAKNIQYF	TGCGCCAGCAGCCAAGATCGAGGCGGGACACCGCTAGCCAAAAACATTCAGTACTTC
TRBV27	.	.	TRBJ2-7	CASRDSNYYEQYF	TGTGCCAGCAGAGACAGTAATTACTACGAGCAGTACTTC
TRBV9	.	.	TRBJ2-3	CASSVDADTLTDTQYF	TGTGCCAGCAGCGTAGATGCAGACACCTTAACAGATACGCAGTATTTT
TRBV5-1	TRBD2	.	TRBJ2-2	CASRGGLGANTGELFF	TGCGCCAGCAGGGGCGGACTAGGGGCGAACACCGGGGAGCTGTTTTTT
TRBV28	.	.	TRBJ1-2	CASRPGGGPKLYGYTF	TGTGCCAGCAGACCTGGCGGAGGTCCTAAACTTTATGGCTACACCTTC
TRBV5-5	TRBD2	once	TRBJ2-3	CASSSVAGGLGDTQYF	TGTGCCAGCAGCTCGGTAGCGGGAGGGCTGGGAGATACGCAGTATTTT
TRBV30	TRBD2	.	TRBJ2-1	CAWRTSGRYNEQFF	TGTGCCTGGAGGACTAGCGGGAGATACAATGAGCAGTTCTTC
TRBV14	.	.	TRBJ1-4	CASSQVAGINEKLFF	TGTGCCAGCAGCCAAGTCGCAGGAATAAATGAAAAACTGTTTTTT
TRBV7-6	.	.	TRBJ2-7	CATGDGASYEQYF	TGTGCCACCGGGGACGGAGCCTCCTACGAGCAGTACTTC
TRBV3-1/TRBV3-2	TRBD2	.	TRBJ2-1	CASSPQRGAYNEQFF	TGTGCCAGCAGCCCTCAGCGGGGAGCTTACAATGAGCAGTTCTTC
TRBV28	TRBD2	.	TRBJ2-7	CASSPLAGAPRSYEQYF	TGTGCCAGCAGTCCACTAGCGGGAGCGCCCCGCTCCTACGAGCAGTACTTC